These T cell receptor beta chains were read from a single sample in a study of CD8 T cells in Susac syndrome. TCRdb reprocessed the immunoSEQ multiplex PCR reads via MiXCR and lists one record per CDR3 protein. In the table there are under 200,000 distinct CDR3 sequences, about 96% of which are singletons. Source material: CD4+ T cells from PBMCs. These receptors all stem from a human donor with Susac syndrome. The CDR3 runs from the conserved cysteine through the conserved F or W. The order of the fields is V gene, J gene, CDR3 protein.

TRBV5-6	TRBJ2-5	CASSLGWPFEETQYF
TRBV24-1	TRBJ2-3	CATSAQPTDTQYF
TRBV10-3	TRBJ1-5	CAISPQGTQPQHF
TRBV4-3	TRBJ1-6	CASSQGGSANSPLHF
TRBV30	TRBJ2-6	CAGVLFGGASGANVLIF
TRBV20-1	TRBJ1-2	CSALGPGYGYTF
TRBV3-1	TRBJ1-2	CASSQESSYGYTF
TRBV20-1	TRBJ2-7	CSAPPHEQYF
TRBV7-2	TRBJ2-1	CASSSGLAGFVEQFF
TRBV12-3/TRBV12-4	TRBJ2-5	CASSFTSGLQETQYF